These 18 T cell receptor beta chains came from one sample sequenced in a study of T cell repertoires in cytomegalovirus infection. Antigens of these TCRs are unknown. TCRdb passed the reads through MiXCR, listing each CDR3 protein once. The sample shows 650,000 to 900,000 distinct CDR3 sequences, about 28% of them seen only once. The sample in question was cultured CD8+ T cells from PBMCs, obtained from culture after CMV antigen stimulation. The receptors shown here come from a human donor in good health (CMV status not recorded). Some clones in this sample may be carry-over from other donors' samples.

The chain recombines TRBV27 with TRBJ2-7; TRBD2 aligns across 10 bases. This CDR3 has 15 residues. V was clipped by 2 bases and J by 7 bases; unmatched bases: 8. CDR1 and CDR2 (germline): MNHEY, SMNVEV (reference sequence). The CDR3 loop reads CASSLRAGGPREQYV. CDR3 DNA sequence: TGTGCCAGCAGTTTAAGAGCGGGGGGGCCAAGAGAGCAGTACGTC.

This clonotype was detected a few times. The chain joins TRBV9 to TRBJ2-2; 7 bases agree with TRBD2. Germline lookup yields CDR1 SGDLS and CDR2 YYNGEE. CDR3 length: 16 amino acids. Unmatched junction bases numbered 7, after V lost 2 bases and J lost 3 bases. CDR3 sequence reads: CASSVPGGTDTGELFF. In DNA, the CDR3 is TGTGCCAGCAGCGTGCCGGGGGGAACTGACACCGGGGAGCTGTTTTTT.

The chain combines TRBV7-6 with TRBJ2-5; D gene uncertain. In germline, CDR1 is SGHVS, CDR2 FNYEAQ. V shed 1 base and J shed 7 bases, with 16 bases lying between them. This CDR3 is 15 amino acids long. CDR3 nucleotide sequence: TGTGCCAGCAGCTTAGGGCTCCTTGAGCCGGGGACCCAGTACTTC. Translating it yields CASSLGLLEPGTQYF.

J is TRBJ1-5 and V is TRBV15; D call uncertain. Germline V CDR1 and CDR2: LNHNV, YYDKDF (reference sequence). V lost 1 base and J lost 5, with 6 bases in between. The CDR3 runs to 13 residues. CDR3 residues: CATSRGEDQPQHF. In DNA, the CDR3 is TGTGCCACCAGCAGAGGGGAGGATCAGCCCCAGCATTTT.

This clonotype was seen a few times. J is TRBJ2-3 and V is TRBV27; 7 bases are a match to TRBD2. V shed 5 bases, J shed 0 bases, and the junction held 8 bases outside the gene matches. The CDR3 extends over 16 amino acids. Germline loops: CDR1 MNHEY, CDR2 SMNVEV (reference sequence). The CDR3 reads CASSRGVSPSTDTQYF. The CDR3, as DNA: TGTGCCAGCAGTCGGGGGGTTTCGCCTAGCACAGATACGCAGTATTTT.

In its sample, this clonotype was seen a few times. The J gene is TRBJ2-3, the V gene TRBV6-1; 13 bases match TRBD2. J was trimmed by 2 bases and V by 5 bases; bases with no gene match: 4. This CDR3 comprises 16 residues. Germline-derived CDR1 and CDR2 are MNHNS and SASEGT. The CDR3 region has the DNA TGTGCCAGCAGTTGGACTAGCGGGGGAGCCACAGATACGCAGTATTTT. The encoded protein is CASSWTSGGATDTQYF.

This clonotype was picked up a small number of times. This chain links TRBV12-3 or TRBV12-4 with TRBJ2-7; tentative D call: TRBD2 (7 bases). With 0 bases removed from V and 6 bases from J, the gap between germline ends came to 18 bases. The CDR3 length is 16 residues. This chain's CDR3 is CASSLASPGGGGEQYF. The DNA of the CDR3 is TGTGCCAGCAGTTTAGCGAGCCCCGGGGGAGGGGGCGAGCAGTACTTC.

This clonotype was picked up many times. The V gene is TRBV7-2, the J gene TRBJ1-5, with D perhaps matching TRBD1 (5 bases). Germline CDR1 reads SGHTA; CDR2 reads FQGNSA. The germline V and J ends were trimmed by 1 base and 6 bases, with 10 bases remaining between them. CDR3 size: 14 residues. The CDR3: CASSLGQGVQPQHF. DNA for the CDR3: TGTGCCAGCAGCTTAGGGCAGGGCGTTCAGCCCCAGCATTTT.

The chain links TRBV27 to TRBJ1-6; 7 bases match TRBD1. The V gene's germline CDR1 is MNHEY and CDR2 SMNVEV (reference sequence). Trimming took 5 bases from V and 10 from J; bases not matched to a gene: 8. The CDR3 is made up of 14 amino acids. CDR3: CASSRRGERSPLHF. The CDR3 nucleotides are TGTGCCAGCAGTCGCAGGGGGGAAAGATCACCCCTCCACTTT.

This clonotype occurred a few times. The V call is TRBV6-1, the J call TRBJ2-6; the D is unclear. Trimming removed 5 bases at V and 2 bases at J, with 10 bases between. Germline V lookup: CDR1 MNHNS, CDR2 SASEGT. The CDR3 runs 15 residues. The CDR3 DNA is TGTGCCAGCAGTACGTCTCCTGCTGGGGCCAACGTCCTGACTTTC. This codes for CASSTSPAGANVLTF.

The V gene is TRBV19, the J gene TRBJ2-1; perhaps D is TRBD1 or TRBD2 (5 bases each). Germline CDR1 LNHDA, CDR2 SQIVND (reference sequence). The CDR3 covers 15 residues. The V end was cut by 6 bases, the J end by 0 bases, with 12 bases between. The CDR3 sequence: CASSRDGSSYNEQFF. CDR3 sequence (DNA): TGTGCCAGTAGCAGGGACGGTAGCTCCTACAATGAGCAGTTCTTC.

This chain joins TRBV7-8 and TRBJ2-4; D is ambiguous. V was clipped by 6 bases and J by 4 bases, with 4 bases between them. CDR1 SGHVS and CDR2 FQNEAQ come from the germline V gene. The CDR3 has 11 residues. The CDR3 DNA reads as TGTGCCAGCAGTTTGAAAAACATTCAGTACTTC. Translating it yields CASSLKNIQYF. Full variable domain (missing parts from reference TRBV7-8 and TRBJ2-4): GAGVSQSPRYKVAKRGQDVALRCDPISGHVSLFWYQQALGQGPEFLTYFQNEAQLDKSGLPSDRFFAERPEGSVSTLKIQRTQQEDSAVYLCASSLKNIQYFGAGTRLSVL.

This clonotype was counted only a few times. The chain joins TRBV7-6 to TRBJ2-5; 7 bases agree with TRBD2. This CDR3 region has 17 residues. The ends lost 1 base at V and 1 base at J; junction bases unmatched: 9. The germline V gene has CDR1 SGHVS and CDR2 FNYEAQ. As DNA, the CDR3 is TGTGCCAGCAGCTTAGAGTACGCGGGGGTCATCCAAGAGACCCAGTACTTC. Protein product: CASSLEYAGVIQETQYF.

The gene calls are TRBV29-1 and TRBJ1-1; maybe TRBD1 (5 bases). Trimming pared 5 bases from V and 6 bases from J, leaving 13 bases between. Germline values: CDR1 SQVTM, CDR2 ANQGSEA. This CDR3 has 12 amino acids. The chain's CDR3 is CSVTGGSAEAFF. CDR3 coding DNA: TGCAGCGTTACGGGGGGGAGCGCTGAAGCTTTCTTT.

The V gene is TRBV6-2 or TRBV6-3, the J gene TRBJ2-5; maybe TRBD2 (5 bases). The V gene's germline CDR1 is MNHEY and CDR2 SVGEGT. V dropped 5 bases and J dropped 3 bases, with 13 bases sitting between them. The CDR3 length is 14 residues. CDR3 in DNA: TGTGCCAGCAGTAACCTAGTGAGGGAAGAGACCCAGTACTTC. The encoded protein is CASSNLVREETQYF.

The chain links TRBV6-2 or TRBV6-3 to TRBJ2-1, with 10 bases aligning to TRBD2. V lost 7 bases, J lost 1 base, and 10 bases stayed unmatched. Germline V lookup: CDR1 MNHEY, CDR2 SVGEGT. The CDR3 is 17 residues long. CDR3 in DNA: TGTGCCAGCAAAGGGCTAGCGGGGGCCTGGTCCTACAATGAGCAGTTCTTC. Translating it yields CASKGLAGAWSYNEQFF.

This clonotype was seen more than once but under ten times. The chain links TRBV19 to TRBJ1-4, with a tentative D call TRBD1 (5 bases). V was cut by 2 bases and J by 3 bases, with 10 bases left in between. CDR1 LNHDA and CDR2 SQIVND come from the germline V gene (reference sequence). The CDR3 runs 15 residues. This CDR3 reads CASSIRGRPNEKLFF. The CDR3 coding sequence is TGTGCCAGTAGTATACGGGGACGGCCTAATGAAAAACTGTTTTTT.

This clonotype was seen many times. The chain has TRBV12-3 or TRBV12-4 and TRBJ2-3; the D gene is possibly TRBD2 (6 bases). V gave up 0 bases and J gave up 3 bases, with 16 bases separating them. This CDR3 contains 17 residues. In DNA, the CDR3 is TGTGCCAGCAGTTTAGCCGCTCGGGGGACCTCTACAGATACGCAGTATTTT. Its translation is CASSLAARGTSTDTQYF.